Each of the 20 T cell receptor beta chains below was sequenced from the same sample in a study of a mutant IDH1 vaccine in newly diagnosed glioma. TCRdb keeps only in-frame clones here, not all; method: immunoSEQ multiplex PCR. Of roughly 25,000 clones listed, 77% were seen once; the top ten hold about 8.4%. Sample time point: week 5, during vaccination. It was 300 ug of mutant IDH1 20-mer peptide that made up each vaccine dose, given with topical imiquimod. Their antigens remain unidentified. The sample here was PBMCs, taken from a glioma patient whose treatment included an IDH1 peptide vaccine. The receptors derive from a man aged 35-49 years with glioma.

This clone is labeled as medium-sized. V and J are TRBV6-4 and TRBJ2-3, with D perhaps TRBD2 (6 bases). This CDR3 spans 14 amino acids. V was clipped by 2 bases and J by 3 bases, with 9 bases between them. Per germline, CDR1 MRHNA and CDR2 SNTAGT. The CDR3 DNA is TGTGCCAGCAGTGACGGAGGGGAAACAGATACGCAGTATTTT. It translates to CASSDGGETDTQYF.

This clone came up a few times. The chain couples TRBV5-5 to TRBJ1-6; D not certain. The V end lost 5 bases, the J end lost 5 bases, and 17 bases lay between the germline ends. The CDR3 runs to 16 residues. The germline CDR1 and CDR2 sequences are SGHKS and YYEKEE (reference sequence). Here the CDR3 reads CASSPQVLTNNSPLHF. CDR3 bases: TGTGCCAGCAGTCCCCAGGTGTTGACGAATAATTCACCCCTCCACTTT.

In this sample, this clone turned up a few times. The CDR3 nucleotides read TGTGCCAGCAGCTCCACAAGCACAGATACGCAGTATTTT. Its protein is CASSSTSTDTQYF. The chain carries TRBV13 and TRBJ2-3; D gene unclear. Trimming pared 4 bases from V and 0 bases from J, leaving 5 bases between. CDR1 is PRHDT and CDR2 is FYEKMQ in the germline V gene (reference sequence). CDR3 length: 13 residues.

The J gene is TRBJ2-1, the V gene TRBV6-1; 9 nucleotides match TRBD2. This CDR3 is built from 15 residues. Trimming cost V 6 bases and J 7 bases; bases outside gene matches: 10. Germline loops: CDR1 MNHNS, CDR2 SASEGT. CDR3 bases: TGTGCCAGCAGCCGAGAAGCGGGAGGAGGTAATGAGCAGTTCTTC. It translates to CASSREAGGGNEQFF.

The chain employs TRBV6-5 and TRBJ1-5; 8 positions match TRBD1. The length of the CDR3 is 14 residues. Germline lookup yields CDR1 MNHEY and CDR2 SVGAGI. Trimming cost V 5 bases and J 6 bases; bases outside gene matches: 6. The CDR3 protein is CASSTGTGVQPQHF. The CDR3 nucleotides read TGTGCCAGCAGTACCGGGACAGGTGTTCAGCCCCAGCATTTT.

The genes are TRBV5-1 and TRBJ2-5, with TRBD2 matching 14 bases. The germline V gene has CDR1 SGHRS and CDR2 YFSETQ. J lost 3 bases, V lost 3 bases, and 10 bases had no gene match. The length of the CDR3 is 18 residues. The CDR3 here is CASSSGLAGESLKETQYF. The CDR3 bases are TGCGCCAGCAGCTCGGGACTAGCGGGAGAGTCTTTGAAAGAGACCCAGTACTTC.

This clone was seen a handful of times. The rearrangement links TRBV2 to TRBJ1-1; 8 nucleotides align to TRBD1. V lost 7 bases to trimming and J lost 4 bases; unmatched junction nucleotides: 8. Germline V CDR1 and CDR2: SNHLY, FYNNEI. The CDR3 extends over 14 amino acids. The CDR3 nucleotides read TGTGCCAGCAAAGAGGAGGGGACAGGCACTGAAGCTTTCTTT. It is translated as CASKEEGTGTEAFF.

The rearrangement joins TRBV6-5 to TRBJ2-3, with 9 bases fitting TRBD1. Germline V gene data show CDR1 as MNHEY and CDR2 as SVGAGI. This CDR3 is 14 amino acids long. V gave up 5 bases and J gave up 5 bases; unmatched junction bases: 5. This chain's CDR3 is CASSRTGEGDTQYF. In DNA, the CDR3 is TGTGCCAGCAGTCGGACAGGGGAAGGAGATACGCAGTATTTT.

The chain couples TRBV5-4 to TRBJ2-1; 7 bases are a match to TRBD1. Trimming took 4 bases from V and 2 from J; bases not matched to a gene: 6. CDR3 size: 15 residues. The V gene's germline CDR1 is SGHNT and CDR2 YYREEE (reference sequence). The CDR3 protein is CASSRTGRTYNEQFF. The CDR3 bases are TGTGCCAGCAGCCGGACAGGAAGGACCTACAATGAGCAGTTCTTC.

The chain carries TRBV14 and TRBJ2-3, with TRBD2 matching 14 bases. The CDR3 has 16 amino acids. The J segment lost 6 bases and the V segment lost 7 bases, leaving 9 bases of the junction unmatched. Germline V gene lookup returns CDR1 SGHDN and CDR2 FVKESK. The CDR3 DNA reads TGTGCCAGCAACCCCGGGACTAGCGGGAGCTGGGATACGCAGTATTTT. It is translated as CASNPGTSGSWDTQYF.

This clone was recorded once. CDR3 DNA: TGTGCCAGCAGCTCCCCCGGGACTACCAACAATGAGCAGTTCTTC. Its protein is CASSSPGTTNNEQFF. The chain employs TRBV5-5 and TRBJ2-1; 7 bases line up with TRBD2. Germline trimming cut 3 bases from V and 5 bases from J; bases unmatched to any gene: 8. The CDR3 has 15 residues. CDR1 and CDR2 (germline): SGHKS, YYEKEE (reference sequence).

The chain joins TRBV6-4 to TRBJ2-1, with D maybe TRBD2 (5 bases). Trimming stripped 2 bases from V and 7 bases from J, with 12 bases between. Looked up from germline, CDR1 is MRHNA and CDR2 is SNTAGT. The CDR3 contains 14 residues. The DNA for the CDR3 is TGTGCCAGCAGTGACCCCAAACTAGGGAATGAGCAGTTCTTC. Translated, it gives CASSDPKLGNEQFF.

The chain uses TRBV30 and TRBJ1-2; D gene uncertain. Per the germline V gene, CDR1 is GTSNPN and CDR2 is SVGIG (reference sequence). Trimming took off 0 bases at V and 7 bases at J, with 15 bases between the two ends. The length of the CDR3 is 14 residues. CDR3 in amino acids: CAWSVGSDVGGYTF. CDR3 nucleotide sequence: TGTGCCTGGAGTGTGGGGTCTGACGTCGGTGGCTACACCTTC.

The chain links TRBV9 to TRBJ2-7; D perhaps matches TRBD1 (6 bases). V was cut by 7 bases and J by 2 bases, with 25 bases left in between. The CDR3 runs 17 residues. Looked up from germline, CDR1 is SGDLS and CDR2 is YYNGEE. This CDR3 is CASHGTTGPKSTYEQYV. The CDR3 region has the DNA TGTGCCAGCCACGGGACAACTGGACCAAAATCCACCTACGAGCAGTACGTC.

The V and J genes are TRBV19 and TRBJ1-2, with unresolved D. CDR3 length equals 14 residues. With 4 bases removed from V and 7 bases from J, the gap between germline ends came to 16 bases. Germline-derived CDR1 and CDR2 are LNHDA and SQIVND (reference sequence). CDR3 sequence (DNA): TGTGCCAGTAGTAGACTCACACCTCGGGGTGGCTACACCTTC. It encodes CASSRLTPRGGYTF. The full variable domain, with the rest looked up from reference TRBV19 and TRBJ1-2, is DGGITQSPKYLFRKEGQNVTLSCEQNLNHDAMYWYRQDPGQGLRLIYYSQIVNDFQKGDIAEGYSVSREKKESFPLTVTSAQKNPTAFYLCASSRLTPRGGYTFGSGTRLTVV.

The V and J genes are TRBV6-5 and TRBJ2-3, with unresolved D. With 2 bases removed from V and 3 bases from J, the gap between germline ends came to 6 bases. The CDR3 has 13 residues. The germline CDR1 and CDR2 sequences are MNHEY and SVGAGI. In nucleotides, the CDR3 is TGTGCCAGCAGTTACCAGGCGACAGATACGCAGTATTTT. This encodes CASSYQATDTQYF.

The gene calls are TRBV19 and TRBJ2-7; TRBD2 is a possible D gene (5 bases). This CDR3 comprises 15 residues. Trimming took 1 base from V and 2 from J, leaving 12 bases between them. Germline assignment: CDR1 LNHDA and CDR2 SQIVND (reference sequence). CDR3 nucleotides: TGTGCCAGTAGTATAGCCGACCACGGGACCTACGAGCAGTACTTC. This gives the protein CASSIADHGTYEQYF. Complete variable domain (other parts from reference TRBV19 and TRBJ2-7): DGGITQSPKYLFRKEGQNVTLSCEQNLNHDAMYWYRQDPGQGLRLIYYSQIVNDFQKGDIAEGYSVSREKKESFPLTVTSAQKNPTAFYLCASSIADHGTYEQYFGPGTRLTVT.

The rearrangement links TRBV6-1 to TRBJ1-1; 10 nucleotides align to TRBD1. J lost 1 base, V lost 5 bases, and 4 bases had no gene match. Germline CDR1 and CDR2: MNHNS and SASEGT. This CDR3 comprises 15 residues. Here the CDR3 DNA reads TGTGCCAGCAGTCGGGGACAGGGGCCGAACACTGAAGCTTTCTTT. Translated, it gives CASSRGQGPNTEAFF.

This clone showed up just a few times. V usage is TRBV29-1 and J usage is TRBJ1-1; D is unresolved. Germline V gives CDR1 SQVTM, CDR2 ANQGSEA. V shed 6 bases and J shed 1 base, with 9 bases lying between them. There are 12 residues in the CDR3. CDR3 protein: CSVETWNTEAFF. DNA of the CDR3: TGCAGCGTCGAAACATGGAACACTGAAGCTTTCTTT.

The rearrangement uses TRBV25-1 and TRBJ2-1; D is ambiguous. Between the trimmed V and J ends, which lost 7 bases and 1 base, there was a span of 17 bases. Per the germline V gene, CDR1 is MGHDK and CDR2 is SYGVNS. There are 16 residues in the CDR3. This CDR3 reads CASTAGLGISYNEQFF. The CDR3, as DNA: TGTGCCAGCACCGCCGGCCTAGGAATATCCTACAATGAGCAGTTCTTC.